The 24 T cell receptor beta chains presented below share a single source sample, sequenced in a study of vaccination effects on CD4 cells after COVID-19. Antigen-specific CD4+ T cells expanded by the ViraFEST assay with viral peptide pools were then sequenced. With about 9 days of culture completed, CD4+ T cells were isolated. Sometime from March through December 2020, the person acquired a SARS-CoV-2 infection that PCR confirmed. Either the mRNA-1273 or the BNT162b2 vaccine was given to participants as two doses. No cognate antigen is known for these TCRs. Using immunoSEQ multiplex PCR, the repertoire was profiled, and TCRdb retains in-frame clones only, with some absent. The data show roughly 15,000 clones, around 84% seen once. Here the sequenced sample was CD4+ T cells from PBMCs cultured with HCoV-NL63 spike peptides, taken after COVID-19 vaccination. The receptors come from a human donor who had a prior SARS-CoV-2 infection.

The chain joins TRBV5-4 to TRBJ2-3; 8 bases fit TRBD1. Trimming cost V 4 bases and J 4 bases; bases outside gene matches: 5. Germline CDR1 and CDR2: SGHNT and YYREEE (reference sequence). CDR3 length: 14 amino acids. The CDR3 reads CASSVRTGPDTQYF. CDR3 nucleotides: TGTGCCAGCAGCGTTCGGACAGGGCCAGATACGCAGTATTTT.

This clone was detected a few times. This sequence joins TRBV23-1 and TRBJ1-3; the D is unclear. TRBV23-1 carries the ORF label, with uncertain function. The CDR3 has 13 residues. V gave up 9 bases and J gave up 5 bases, with 14 bases separating them. The CDR3 sequence: CARAQKDRNTIYF. CDR3 DNA sequence: TGCGCCAGAGCCCAAAAAGACAGAAACACCATATATTTT.

This sequence joins TRBV7-2 and TRBJ1-6; 7 nucleotides agree with TRBD1. V lost 3 bases to trimming and J lost 7 bases; unmatched junction nucleotides: 6. From germline, CDR1 is SGHTA and CDR2 FQGNSA. This CDR3 region has 15 residues. As DNA, the CDR3 is TGTGCCAGCAGCTTCTGGGACAGCCGAAATTCACCCCTCCACTTT. This translates into CASSFWDSRNSPLHF.

This chain uses TRBV14 with TRBJ1-2, with D possibly being TRBD1 (6 bases). The germline V gene encodes CDR1 SGHDN and CDR2 FVKESK. CDR3 length: 16 amino acids. Deletions cut 1 base from V and 4 bases from J, with 16 bases between. The DNA for the CDR3 is TGTGCCAGCAGCCAAGTCAGCTACAGGGTCATCTATGGCTACACCTTC. It is translated as CASSQVSYRVIYGYTF.

The chain carries TRBV2 and TRBJ1-1, with TRBD1 matching 8 bases. V was clipped by 4 bases and J by 11 bases; unmatched bases: 6. The CDR3 totals 12 residues. Germline assignment: CDR1 SNHLY and CDR2 FYNNEI. The CDR3 region has the DNA TGTGCCAGCAGTGCAGGGGGCGGGTGGGCTTTCTTT. Its translation is CASSAGGGWAFF.

The V and J genes are TRBV10-3 and TRBJ2-3, with D maybe TRBD2 (6 bases). CDR3 size: 14 residues. Germline V gene sequence: CDR1 ENHRY, CDR2 SYGVKD. The V and J ends lost 8 bases and 0 bases respectively, with 12 bases between them. This CDR3 is CAISGRTSTDTQYF. The CDR3 coding sequence is TGTGCCATCTCGGGGAGGACTAGCACAGATACGCAGTATTTT.

The chain recombines TRBV3-1 (or the pseudogene TRBV3-2) with TRBJ2-3; TRBD2 agrees at 10 bases. With V trimmed by 4 bases and J by 2 bases, 6 bases remained unmatched. Germline CDR1 and CDR2: LGHDT and YNNKEL (reference sequence). This CDR3 contains 16 residues. In nucleotides, the CDR3 is TGTGCCAGCAGCCCGCCGACTAGCGGGCCCACAGATACGCAGTATTTT. Its translation: CASSPPTSGPTDTQYF.

The V call is TRBV27, the J call TRBJ2-2; weak D call: TRBD2 (7 bases). Germline lookup yields CDR1 MNHEY and CDR2 SMNVEV (reference sequence). V lost 2 bases and J 7 bases, leaving 17 bases between the germline ends. CDR3 size: 16 residues. The CDR3: CASSLLGGRGSGELFF. The CDR3 DNA follows: TGTGCCAGCAGTTTACTAGGGGGGCGCGGGAGCGGGGAGCTGTTTTTT.

The CDR3 nucleotides read TGTGCCATCAGTGAGTCTGGCAGCTCCTACGAGCAGTACTTC. This gives the protein CAISESGSSYEQYF. This sequence joins TRBV10-3 and TRBJ2-7; no clear D gene. Germline loops: CDR1 ENHRY, CDR2 SYGVKD. The CDR3 runs 14 residues. Trimming shortened V by 0 bases and J by 0 bases, and 6 bases separated the two germline ends.

The V call is TRBV18, the J call TRBJ2-5, with D hard to call. Deletions cut 5 bases from V and 1 base from J, with 8 bases between. Germline V CDR1 and CDR2: KGHSH, LQKENI. The CDR3 has 13 residues. CDR3 in amino acids: CASSADRQETQYF. The CDR3 nucleotides are TGTGCCAGCTCAGCGGACCGCCAAGAGACCCAGTACTTC.

The gene calls are TRBV21-1 and TRBJ2-3; the D call TRBD2 from the table was never checked on the DNA. TRBV21-1 constitutes a pseudogene. The CDR3 runs 15 residues. The CDR3 spells CASSKGLGGPDTQYF. In DNA, the CDR3 is TGTGCCAGCAGCAAAGGCCTGGGGGGTCCAGATACGCAGTATTTT.

The chain recombines TRBV4-2 with TRBJ2-2, with D possibly being TRBD1 or TRBD2 (5 bases each). The length of the CDR3 is 14 residues. Germline V gene sequence: CDR1 LGHNA, CDR2 YNFKEQ. V was shortened by 1 base and J by 4 bases, with 7 bases between the two germline ends. As DNA, the CDR3 is TGTGCCAGCAGCCAAGTGGGGGTCACCGGGGAGCTGTTTTTT. The encoded protein is CASSQVGVTGELFF.

J is TRBJ1-1 and V is TRBV11-3; no clear D gene. CDR3 size: 16 residues. Germline V gene data show CDR1 as SGHNT and CDR2 as YENEEA. CDR3 loop: CAKGRARRAGNTEAFF. DNA for the CDR3: TGTGCAAAGGGTCGGGCGCGTCGAGCTGGGAACACTGAAGCTTTCTTT.

This clone was counted once. The chain combines TRBV6-5 with TRBJ1-2; 9 bases line up with TRBD1. CDR3 length: 14 residues. Germline V gives CDR1 MNHEY, CDR2 SVGAGI. J lost 5 bases, V lost 6 bases, and 7 bases had no gene match. The CDR3 nucleotides are TGTGCCAGCAGAGGCACAGGGGGCGCTTATGGCTACACCTTC. Protein: CASRGTGGAYGYTF.

The chain employs TRBV19 and TRBJ1-4, with 9 bases aligning to TRBD1. The V and J ends lost 6 bases and 7 bases, in that order; junction bases with no gene match: 6. The CDR3 runs 14 residues. Germline CDR1 and CDR2: LNHDA and SQIVND (reference sequence). CDR3: CASSPGQGSEKLFF. The CDR3 nucleotides read TGTGCCAGTAGCCCGGGACAGGGCAGTGAAAAACTGTTTTTT.

This clone was seen just once. The CDR3 DNA follows: TGTGCCAGCAGCCAAGGGACCATTAATTCACCCCTCCACTTT. Translated, it gives CASSQGTINSPLHF. The chain carries TRBV3-1 (or the pseudogene TRBV3-2) and TRBJ1-6; D unresolved. The V end lost 1 base, the J end lost 6 bases, and 7 bases lay between the germline ends. The germline CDR1 and CDR2 sequences are LGHDT and YNNKEL (reference sequence). The CDR3 loop spans 14 amino acids.

J is TRBJ2-3 and V is TRBV10-3, with TRBD1 matching over 9 bases. The CDR3 sequence is 15 residues long. V dropped 11 bases and J dropped 2; count of bases not matched to a gene: 11. Germline V gene data show CDR1 as ENHRY and CDR2 as SYGVKD. For the CDR3, the DNA is TGTGCCTCCGCCCGGGACAGGGTGTTCACAGATACGCAGTATTTT. It codes for CASARDRVFTDTQYF.

CDR3 in amino acids: CASSHASGRNEQFF. CDR3 in DNA: TGTGCCAGCAGCCATGCTAGTGGCCGCAATGAGCAGTTCTTC. The gene calls are TRBV4-2 and TRBJ2-1; D is uncertain. Trimming took 3 bases from V and 6 from J, leaving 12 bases between them. The CDR3 is 14 residues long. Germline CDR1 is LGHNA and CDR2 is YNFKEQ.

V and J are TRBV11-3 and TRBJ2-3; 10 bases agree with TRBD2. The CDR3 loop spans 16 amino acids. Germline V gene lookup returns CDR1 SGHNT and CDR2 YENEEA. Unmatched junction bases numbered 6, after V lost 2 bases and J lost 4 bases. This CDR3 is CASSLRLAGVADTQYF. The CDR3, as DNA: TGTGCCAGCAGCTTACGGCTAGCGGGAGTGGCAGATACGCAGTATTTT.

The chain recombines TRBV4-1 with TRBJ1-1; D is uncertain. Trimming took 0 bases from V and 4 from J, leaving 9 bases between them. Germline CDR1 is MGHRA and CDR2 is YSYEKL. There are 14 residues in the CDR3. The CDR3 loop reads CASSQEPRGTEAFF. The CDR3 DNA reads TGCGCCAGCAGCCAAGAACCGCGGGGCACTGAAGCTTTCTTT.

This clone was recorded once. The chain combines TRBV30 with TRBJ2-5, with D perhaps TRBD2 (5 bases). The CDR3 is 16 amino acids. Trimming cost V 4 bases and J 7 bases, with 25 bases left between them. Per the germline V gene, CDR1 is GTSNPN and CDR2 is SVGIG (reference sequence). CDR3 sequence: CAWNNPSRSPGGTQYF. For the CDR3, the DNA is TGTGCCTGGAACAATCCCTCTCGATCGCCCGGAGGGACCCAGTACTTC.

The table lists this clone with a count of one. The V gene is TRBV5-1, the J gene TRBJ1-1, with 9 bases fitting TRBD1. After removal of 7 bases from V and 2 bases from J, the junction contained 12 bases not matched to a gene. Looked up from germline, CDR1 is SGHRS and CDR2 is YFSETQ. The CDR3 has 16 residues. The CDR3 here is CASAWGTGSFNTEAFF. Here the CDR3 DNA reads TGCGCCAGCGCCTGGGGGACAGGGAGTTTCAACACTGAAGCTTTCTTT.

V gene TRBV11-2 combines with J gene TRBJ2-7; TRBD2 might be the D (5 bases). The germline V gene encodes CDR1 SGHAT and CDR2 FQNNGV. CDR3 length equals 14 residues. V shed 2 bases and J shed 3 bases, with 11 bases lying between them. This CDR3 reads CASSLFSGNYEQYF. CDR3 in DNA: TGTGCCAGCAGCTTATTCAGCGGCAACTACGAGCAGTACTTC.

The chain employs TRBV7-9 and TRBJ2-2, with 7 bases that match TRBD2. CDR3 length equals 18 residues. The germline CDR1 and CDR2 sequences are SEHNR and FQNEAQ (reference sequence). Trimming took 7 bases from V and 8 from J; bases not matched to a gene: 22. Here the CDR3 DNA reads TGTGCCAGCACTACCCCCGGCCTGGGGGGGATCAGGACTGGGGAGCTGTTTTTT. Translating gives CASTTPGLGGIRTGELFF.